These T cell receptor beta chains were read from a single sample in a study of T cells in tuberculosis. Libraries were prepared by immunoSEQ multiplex PCR; TCRdb keeps only in-frame clonotypes and omits some of them. The table includes roughly 35,000 clones, roughly 90% detected once. Sequenced input: PBMCs. The receptors were sampled from a donor between 10 and 35 years old with latent tuberculosis or without tuberculosis infection. The CDR3 runs from the conserved cysteine through the conserved F or W. Fields, in order: J gene, D gene, V gene, clone size, CDR3 protein, CDR3 DNA. A D gene is named only where the DNA matches it firmly. Some rows mark clone size as missing; the rest say once, few, many or name a class of expanded clone.

J: TRBJ1-1; D: -; V: TRBV4-1; size: -; CDR3: CASSQDPPGWGDRNTEAFF; DNA: TGCGCCAGCAGCCAAGACCCTCCCGGGTGGGGAGATAGGAACACTGAAGCTTTCTTT
J: TRBJ1-2; D: -; V: TRBV28; size: -; CDR3: CASSRVGRIYGYTF; DNA: TGTGCCAGCAGTAGAGTAGGGAGAATCTATGGCTACACCTTC
J: TRBJ1-3; D: -; V: TRBV29-1; size: -; CDR3: CSVEDFLSSGNTIYF; DNA: TGCAGCGTTGAGGACTTTCTGAGCTCTGGAAACACCATATATTTT
J: TRBJ2-7; D: -; V: TRBV27; size: -; CDR3: CASSPQGYEQYF; DNA: TGTGCCAGCAGTCCCCAGGGGTACGAGCAGTACTTC
J: TRBJ1-1; D: TRBD1; V: TRBV27; size: -; CDR3: CASSLQGARTEAFF; DNA: TGTGCCAGCAGTCTACAGGGGGCGCGCACTGAAGCTTTCTTT
J: TRBJ1-6; D: -; V: TRBV6-5; size: -; CDR3: CASRAGGNNSPLHF; DNA: TGTGCCAGCAGAGCCGGGGGAAATAATTCACCCCTCCACTTT
J: TRBJ1-1; D: TRBD1; V: TRBV4-3; size: -; CDR3: CASSQEMGQSEAFF; DNA: TGCGCCAGCAGCCAAGAGATGGGACAGTCTGAAGCTTTCTTT
J: TRBJ1-5; D: TRBD1; V: TRBV7-6; size: few; CDR3: CASSDGTGANQPQHF; DNA: TGTGCCAGCAGCGACGGGACAGGGGCAAATCAGCCCCAGCATTTT
J: TRBJ2-1; D: TRBD2; V: TRBV18; size: -; CDR3: CASSPTSGRNEQFF; DNA: TGTGCCAGCTCTCCGACTAGCGGGAGAAATGAGCAGTTCTTC
J: TRBJ1-1; D: -; V: TRBV7-2; size: -; CDR3: CASSAREGRTEAFF; DNA: TGTGCCAGCAGCGCCCGCGAGGGGAGGACTGAAGCTTTCTTT
J: TRBJ2-1; D: TRBD1; V: TRBV7-9; size: -; CDR3: CASSLVGGTGFFEGNEQFF; DNA: TGTGCCAGCAGCTTAGTTGGAGGGACAGGGTTTTTTGAGGGCAATGAGCAGTTCTTC
J: TRBJ2-5; D: -; V: TRBV7-9; size: -; CDR3: CASSLSYRQAQETQYF; DNA: TGTGCCAGCAGCTTATCCTACCGACAGGCCCAAGAGACCCAGTACTTC
J: TRBJ1-2; D: -; V: TRBV6-1; size: -; CDR3: CASSRRQVNYGYTF; DNA: TGTGCCAGCAGCCGGCGACAGGTTAACTATGGCTACACCTTC
J: TRBJ1-1; D: -; V: TRBV7-9; size: -; CDR3: CASSLRTAGVTEAFF; DNA: TGTGCCAGCAGCTTAAGGACTGCCGGGGTCACTGAAGCTTTCTTT
J: TRBJ2-1; D: -; V: TRBV15; size: -; CDR3: CATSRGTAIYNEQFF; DNA: TGTGCCACCAGCAGAGGGACAGCGATCTACAATGAGCAGTTCTTC
J: TRBJ2-5; D: TRBD2; V: TRBV5-1; size: -; CDR3: CASFSGGARETQYF; DNA: TGCGCCAGCTTTAGCGGGGGGGCTCGAGAGACCCAGTACTTC
J: TRBJ2-7; D: -; V: TRBV5-4; size: -; CDR3: CASSLTRAIVDEQYF; DNA: TGTGCCAGCAGCTTGACCAGGGCAATAGTGGACGAGCAGTACTTC
J: TRBJ2-7; D: -; V: TRBV29-1; size: few; CDR3: CSPNVAEVAYEQYF; DNA: TGCAGCCCTAACGTAGCGGAGGTGGCGTACGAGCAGTACTTC
J: TRBJ2-3; D: TRBD1; V: TRBV30; size: -; CDR3: CAWSTGDGTDTQYF; DNA: TGTGCCTGGAGTACAGGGGACGGCACAGATACGCAGTATTTT
J: TRBJ2-7; D: TRBD1; V: TRBV27; size: -; CDR3: CASSLMGQGIGEQYF; DNA: TGTGCCAGCAGTTTAATGGGACAGGGGATTGGCGAGCAGTACTTC
J: TRBJ2-3; D: TRBD2; V: TRBV11-1; size: -; CDR3: CASSSGTSGRRSKDTQYF; DNA: TGTGCCAGCAGTTCCGGGACTAGCGGGAGGCGCTCGAAAGATACGCAGTATTTT
J: TRBJ1-2; D: -; V: TRBV7-9; size: once; CDR3: CASSPRGYRVNYGYTF; DNA: TGTGCCAGCAGCCCGCGGGGGTATCGGGTCAACTATGGCTACACCTTC
J: TRBJ2-1; D: -; V: TRBV19; size: -; CDR3: CASSRDNYNEQFF; DNA: TGTGCCAGTAGCCGAGATAATTACAATGAGCAGTTCTTC
J: TRBJ1-2; D: TRBD1; V: TRBV7-9; size: -; CDR3: CACWDSSSYAYGYTF; DNA: TGTGCCTGTTGGGACAGTTCGTCTTATGCCTATGGCTACACCTTC
J: TRBJ2-7; D: TRBD2; V: TRBV4-3; size: once; CDR3: CASSQYSGGISYEQYF; DNA: TGCGCCAGCAGCCAATATAGCGGGGGGATCTCCTACGAGCAGTACTTC
J: TRBJ2-3; D: -; V: TRBV7-8; size: -; CDR3: CASARGWGTDTQYF; DNA: TGTGCCAGCGCCCGGGGGTGGGGCACAGATACGCAGTATTTT